This TCR beta chain was captured in a study of cytomegalovirus exposure and HLA in healthy donors (dated by TCRdb to about 2017). As for the study more broadly: An earlier analysis of roughly 570 of the donors reported over 250 Gb of sequence data and around 120 million unique TCR beta sequences obtained from around 180 million T cells. An early release that covered roughly 600 HLA-typed donors contained approximately 300 gigabases of sequencing data and about 84 million unique TCR sequences. Of the 398 genotyped donors, roughly 80% fell in the genetic ancestry cluster associated with self-reported Caucasian donors. The aim of the study was to test whether cataloging public T cell receptors could identify signatures of past pathogen exposure. The study profiled the T cell repertoires of approximately 700 subjects by immunosequencing and related them to cytomegalovirus serostatus. In addition to the first cohort of 650 to 800 subjects, a separate validation cohort of some 120 different subjects was used. High-throughput TCR immunosequencing, statistical association of individual TCRs with disease status, and machine learning were combined to predict cytomegalovirus infection status. A later analysis re-analyzed previously published TCR beta repertoires from 600 to 850 donors and added high-resolution HLA genotyping to study TCR occurrence patterns. In the later analysis, no new phenotypic data were used to find candidate immune exposures; instead, reliance was placed on TCR beta sequences and their occurrence across donors. To decide whether each TCR beta V gene segment behaved as functional or pseudogenic, an earlier analysis of 587 of the donors relied on high-throughput TCR beta sequencing. Donor age, sex, ethnicity and CMV serostatus were collected together with the repertoire data. A later genetic analysis took genome-wide SNP genotypes for 398 of the 666 donors and used that subset as a discovery cohort. All discovery cohort repertoires had been generated using a single sequencing platform. Class I and class II HLA loci were covered by the typing at four-digit resolution. The number of typed donors differed by locus: about 620-640 for A, B, C, DRB1 and DQB1; some 500 for DQA1; around 610 for DPA1; and 400 to 480 for DPB1. Because of strong linkage in the cohort, roughly five DR-DQ haplotypes were treated as single units for association and clustering. Among roughly 400 genotyped donors of the cohort, an average of around 220,000 unique TCR beta nucleotide sequences was sequenced per donor, of which 15% to 20% were non-productive.

Libraries came from the immunoSEQ multiplex PCR assay. For the multiplex PCR, a mixture combining 60 forward primers for TCR Vbeta segments and 13 reverse primers for TCR Jbeta segments was used. Amplification of the CDR3 region of rearranged TCR beta genes was performed with a multiplex PCR assay on genomic DNA. The Illumina HiSeq System was used to sequence the amplified TCR beta libraries as 87-base-pair reads. The authors' pipeline ran thus. In a later analysis, tens of millions of unique TCR beta chains were counted across the 500 to 700 repertoires, and some 10 million of these chains were shared by at least two donors. To remove PCR and sequencing errors, raw reads were error-corrected and collapsed into unique sequences using a nearest-neighbor algorithm that merged closely related sequences. To assign V, D and J gene segments, CDR3 sequences were aligned to IMGT reference sequences. For a sequence to be retained, a match of at least six nucleotides to both a V gene segment and a J gene segment was required. Rearrangements were called productive when the CDR3 lacked stop codons and stayed in frame with V and J; all others were non-productive. Following IMGT convention, CDR3 was defined as the stretch from the second conserved V-encoded cysteine to the conserved J-encoded phenylalanine. In an earlier analysis of more than 550 of the donors, sequences lacking an unambiguous match to a single V gene segment were excluded. In an earlier analysis of about 590 of the donors, a V segment was called functional when productive rearrangements were above 56.7%, and segregating when the standard deviation between donors exceeded 5%. A statistical classification framework was developed to diagnose cytomegalovirus status using the catalog of TCR beta chain sequences. V and J gene assignment, in a later analysis, came from comparing TCR nucleotide sequences with IMGT/GENE-DB human TR gene sequences. Using the TCRdist pipeline, a later analysis assigned CDR3 sequences along with most-parsimonious VDJ recombination scenarios. A later analysis defined each TCR beta chain by its CDR3 amino acid sequence plus V-gene family, and excluded reads lacking a unique V-gene family. As a way to deal with suspected cross-contamination and a sequencing artifact, a later analysis dropped roughly 600 nucleotide sequences that were highly shared and had low generation probability. In a later analysis, a clonal expansion index for each public chain was calculated from normalized within-repertoire ranks of inferred template counts. In a later analysis, generation probabilities were computed using a VDJ recombination model fitted to out-of-frame rearrangements, and the results were checked against IGoR. In a later analysis, hypergeometric tests were used to score TCR-TCR, TCR-HLA and TCR-CMV co-occurrence, with a repertoire-size bias correction applied to TCR pairs. In a later analysis, false discovery rates were estimated by permuting HLA or CMV assignments 20 times. In a later analysis, co-occurring TCRs were grouped using DBSCAN, with TCRdist sequence similarity added in when clustering inside HLA-allele-positive subsets. Repertoires with fewer than 30,000 or more than 120,000 public chains were left out of co-occurrence clustering, as were about 5 repertoires with anomalous nucleotide sharing. As stored in TCRdb, this immuneACCESS dataset retains in-frame rearrangements with V and J assigned. A fraction of the clones does not appear; measured against another copy, unresolved V genes explain less than half of the discrepancy, and the remainder lacks a known reason. The V and J calls and clone size were taken over from that table, and D and trimming were inferred from the DNA. In all, the sample holds around 120,000 clones, and about three quarters of those were seen once. Of the sample, roughly 1.8% is held by the ten largest clones.

Inclusive of the bounding cysteine and phenylalanine, the CDR3 is 15 residues long. Only the CDR3 DNA is retained, 45 bases long and in frame from the first base. The germline V gene (reference sequence) provides CDR1 GTSNPN and CDR2 SVGIG. General findings and caveats noted by the study authors: Because HLA typing was unavailable for some donors at each locus, only the typed subset was used in association tests. In vitro tests confirmed that a few of the cytomegalovirus-associated TCR beta chains recognize cytomegalovirus antigens. According to a later analysis, parvovirus B19, influenza, CMV and Epstein-Barr virus appeared linked to several top co-occurrence clusters. In a later analysis, HLA-associated TCR beta chains were found to be more clonally expanded and to have lower generation probabilities than equally common non-associated chains. Specific HLA alleles were associated with 15,000 to 20,000 TCR beta sequences at a false discovery rate of 0.05 in a later analysis. Sequencing depth was assumed to be roughly uniform across donors in the presence/absence analyses, though that assumption may not hold. Because the 87-base-pair reads could not distinguish some IMGT-functional V segments, including TRBV6-2 and TRBV6-3, those segments were excluded. A group of highly shared sequence variants was considered likely to be a technical artifact of the sequencing pipeline. When HLA alleles, especially DR and DQ, strongly co-occurred, TCR associations were difficult to assign to individual alleles. In an earlier analysis of approximately 590 of the donors, most TCR beta V segments appeared in productive rearrangements about 87% or about 30% of the time, broadly matching IMGT annotations. The only immune exposure information available for the cohort was CMV serostatus. Across donors, most TCR sequences were observed very rarely, whereas some public TCRs were present in many individuals. Around 16 rarely observed V segments, including chromosome 9 orphons, were excluded from the earlier analysis of just under 600 of the donors because counts were too low. It was suggested by the authors that the approach could potentially be generalized to other disease states and immunological phenotypes. In a later genetic analysis, a missense DCLRE1C variant was associated with V-gene and J-gene trimming of TCR beta chains, and the association was replicated in an independent cohort. A further reported finding was that TCR beta sequences accurately predicted the HLA-A and HLA-B alleles for most subjects in the first cohort. Correlated functional status among segregating V segments might be attributable to linkage disequilibrium, but an unknown experimental factor could not be ruled out. The study listed approximately 160 TCR beta chains as associated with cytomegalovirus. The classifier was reported to diagnose cytomegalovirus status with high specificity and sensitivity in both the original cohort and the validation cohort. In this cohort, only TCR beta chains were sequenced, and detectable features were limited by the absence of alpha or paired-chain data. A later genetic analysis reported fewer N-insertions in productive TCRs among donors in an Asian-associated ancestry cluster than the roughly 700-donor mean. According to a later analysis, most CMV-associated TCR beta chains appeared to be HLA-restricted, and the HLA associations seemed to be driven largely by CMV exposure. According to a later analysis, TCR association rates differed among HLA loci, with DRB1 alleles showing the most associated TCRs and HLA-C alleles showing the fewest.

In total, approximately 700 healthy bone marrow donors made up the cohort. All cohort members were sampled while nominally healthy, although unrecorded immune exposures were likely present. The donor was CMV seronegative and was included in the group of approximately 350 seronegative cohort members. Each donor provided a peripheral blood sample, and peripheral blood mononuclear cells were used for TCR beta sequencing. The Qiagen DNeasy Blood Extraction Kit was used to extract genomic DNA from the blood cell samples. Details on this clone: It has no known antigen specificity. The junction departs from germline at one end; a sequencing error may be responsible.

This receptor was identified in a woman aged 40 to 50 in good health and CMV-seronegative. Sequencing used PBMCs. The chain employs TRBV30 and TRBJ2-6; TRBD1 is perhaps the D gene, given 6 matching bases. The DNA sequence follows: TGTGCCTGGAGTGCGGGGACACTAGGGGCCAACGGCCTGACTTTC. It codes for CAWSAGTLGANGLTF.